These 14 T cell receptor beta chains were all obtained from the same sample, sequenced in a study of cytomegalovirus exposure and HLA in healthy donors. TCRdb's copy holds only in-frame clones and misses some; the assay was immunoSEQ multiplex PCR. Altogether approximately 160,000 clones are present, 85% to 90% being singletons, with the ten largest covering 2.5% to 4%. What was sequenced was PBMCs. The receptors were sampled from a woman between 18 and 29 years old in good health and CMV-seropositive.

The chain is built from TRBV6-5 and TRBJ2-7; D is unresolved. The CDR3 length is 14 residues. CDR1 is MNHEY and CDR2 is SVGAGI in the germline V gene. Trimming took 11 bases from V and 0 from J, leaving 17 bases between them. The chain's CDR3 is CAVRTASSSYEQYF. The CDR3 DNA reads as TGTGCCGTACGAACAGCTTCAAGCTCCTACGAGCAGTACTTC.

The gene calls are TRBV7-8 and TRBJ2-5, with TRBD2 matching 9 bases. Trimming removed 5 bases from V and 10 bases from J; junction bases left unmatched: 14. From germline, CDR1 is SGHVS and CDR2 FQNEAQ. This CDR3 contains 15 residues. CDR3 DNA: TGTGCCAGCAGCACGGCAGCGGGAGGTTCTGAGGTCCAGTACTTC. Translation: CASSTAAGGSEVQYF.

CDR3 sequence: CASRPRDRGYGYTF. As DNA, the CDR3 is TGTGCCAGCAGGCCCCGGGACAGGGGCTATGGCTACACCTTC. This rearrangement joins TRBV6-5 to TRBJ1-2; TRBD1 aligns across 10 bases. The germline V gene encodes CDR1 MNHEY and CDR2 SVGAGI. The CDR3 covers 14 residues. V shed 6 bases and J 4 bases; nucleotides not matched to a gene: 5.

J is TRBJ2-3 and V is TRBV5-4; D may be TRBD2 (5 bases). Trimming pared 1 base from V and 0 bases from J, leaving 9 bases between. The CDR3 runs 15 residues. Germline CDR1 SGHNT, CDR2 YYREEE (reference sequence). The CDR3 here is CASSLTSHSTDTQYF. DNA of the CDR3: TGTGCCAGCAGCTTGACTAGTCATAGCACAGATACGCAGTATTTT.

This chain joins TRBV4-3 and TRBJ2-7; TRBD1 is a possible D gene (5 bases). The CDR3 extends over 15 amino acids. Germline CDR1 is LGHNA and CDR2 is YSLEER. V dropped 1 base and J dropped 0 bases, with 10 bases sitting between them. CDR3 coding DNA: TGCGCCAGCAGCCAAGTTCTGGGGCGCTCCTACGAGCAGTACTTC. This sequence encodes CASSQVLGRSYEQYF.

The CDR3 is CAWSLGGRDLTDTQYF. DNA of the CDR3: TGTGCCTGGAGCCTCGGCGGGAGGGACTTGACAGATACGCAGTATTTT. This rearrangement joins TRBV30 to TRBJ2-3; 9 positions match TRBD2. V lost 3 bases and J lost 3; bases outside the gene matches: 10. The CDR3 contains 16 residues. The V gene's germline CDR1 is GTSNPN and CDR2 SVGIG (reference sequence).

This clone showed up just a few times. J is TRBJ2-7 and V is TRBV9, with TRBD2 matching 8 bases. Germline V gene data show CDR1 as SGDLS and CDR2 as YYNGEE. The CDR3 loop spans 15 amino acids. V lost 0 bases and J lost 3; bases outside the gene matches: 5. Written as DNA, the CDR3 is TGTGCCAGCAGCGTAGTGGCGGGAGGTAACTACGAGCAGTACTTC. Translation gives CASSVVAGGNYEQYF. Full variable domain (rest looked up from reference TRBV9 and TRBJ2-7): DSGVTQTPKHLITATGQRVTLRCSPRSGDLSVYWYQQSLDQGLQFLIQYYNGEERAKGNILERFSAQQFPDLHSELNLSSLELGDSALYFCASSVVAGGNYEQYFGPGTRLTVT.

The V gene is TRBV15, the J gene TRBJ2-2, with 11 positions matching TRBD1. The CDR3 extends over 18 amino acids. V lost 0 bases and J lost 6; bases outside the gene matches: 9. CDR1 is LNHNV, CDR2 YYDKDF, per germline (reference sequence). CDR3 in amino acids: CATSRDRAGTGGAGELFF. The CDR3 nucleotides are TGTGCCACCAGCAGAGACCGAGCAGGGACAGGGGGGGCCGGGGAGCTGTTTTTT.

CDR3 sequence: CASSLVIGAGVGGYEQYF. Written as DNA, the CDR3 is TGTGCCAGCAGCTTAGTTATCGGCGCGGGGGTTGGAGGTTACGAGCAGTACTTC. The chain combines TRBV11-3 with TRBJ2-7; 7 positions match TRBD2. The CDR3 contains 18 residues. Per the germline V gene, CDR1 is SGHNT and CDR2 is YENEEA. J gave up 4 bases and V 1 base, and 16 bases lay outside the gene matches.

This chain links TRBV2 with TRBJ1-1; D may be TRBD1 (6 bases). Germline values: CDR1 SNHLY, CDR2 FYNNEI. V shed 7 bases and J shed 3 bases, with 21 bases lying between them. There are 16 residues in the CDR3. The CDR3: CASTMRQGLSDTEAFF. The CDR3 region has the DNA TGTGCCAGCACCATGAGGCAGGGGTTGTCGGACACTGAAGCTTTCTTT.

This rearrangement joins TRBV29-1 to TRBJ2-7; 11 positions match TRBD1. J lost 6 bases, V lost 6 bases, and 7 bases had no gene match. Germline CDR1 SQVTM, CDR2 ANQGSEA. The length of the CDR3 is 13 residues. For the CDR3, the DNA is TGCAGCGTCCCCGGGGACAGGGGGGTCGAGCAGTACTTC. It translates to CSVPGDRGVEQYF.

The chain carries TRBV30 and TRBJ1-5, with a weak D call TRBD1 (5 bases). From germline, CDR1 is GTSNPN and CDR2 SVGIG (reference sequence). The CDR3 is 14 residues long. With 3 bases removed from V and 2 bases from J, the gap between germline ends came to 11 bases. CDR3 protein: CAWSSDRGNQPQHF. CDR3 nucleotide sequence: TGTGCCTGGAGCTCCGACAGAGGCAATCAGCCCCAGCATTTT.

The gene calls are TRBV5-4 and TRBJ2-1; D gene unclear. There are 15 residues in the CDR3. V was trimmed by 0 bases and J by 0 bases, leaving 7 bases between them. In germline, CDR1 is SGHNT, CDR2 YYREEE (reference sequence). CDR3 nucleotides: TGTGCCAGCAGCTTGGGAGTTAGCTCCTACAATGAGCAGTTCTTC. Protein: CASSLGVSSYNEQFF. Full variable domain (outside the CDR3, taken from reference TRBV5-4 and TRBJ2-1): ETGVTQSPTHLIKTRGQQVTLRCSSQSGHNTVSWYQQALGQGPQFIFQYYREEENGRGNFPPRFSGLQFPNYSSELNVNALELDDSALYLCASSLGVSSYNEQFFGPGTRLTVL.

Only a few counts were recorded for this clone. The CDR3 here is CAIRTGQGFYGYTF. Written as DNA, the CDR3 is TGTGCCATACGTACGGGACAGGGCTTTTATGGCTACACCTTC. This chain connects TRBV28 to TRBJ1-2, with TRBD1 matching over 9 bases. Losses at the gene ends were 10 bases for V and 5 bases for J; bases not matched to a gene: 11. The CDR3 contains 14 residues. Germline assignment: CDR1 MDHEN and CDR2 SYDVKM.